This T cell receptor (beta chain) comes out of a study of blood T cell repertoires in COVID-19. Study-level background: Donors in the United States, Italy and Spain gave samples during acute or convalescent COVID-19. T cells, B-cell-depleted T cells, or PBMCs supplied cDNA or gDNA.

In the original workflow: Estimates of nucleated cell counts were drawn from the amplification of reference gene primers. Assay: immunoSEQ multiplex PCR; the TCRdb copy retains only in-frame clones and omits some. D and trimming come from the DNA, and the V and J calls and clone size come from that table. The sample yields 380,000 or so clones, about four fifths seen once. Unmatched junction bases numbered 13, after V lost 0 bases and J lost 9 bases. CDR1 GTSNPN and CDR2 SVGIG come from the germline V gene (reference sequence). CDR3 length equals 16 residues. Sequenced material: peripheral blood. This clonotype originated in a human donor with acute or convalescent COVID-19. The donor label of this sample is uncertain. This chain joins TRBV30 and TRBJ2-1, with 8 positions matching TRBD2. DNA for the CDR3: TGTGCCTGGAGTGTGGGTGGGACTAGGGGCTTGAGTGAGCAGTTCTTC. This sequence encodes CAWSVGGTRGLSEQFF.